This T cell receptor beta chain was recovered during a study of PD-1 blockade in mismatch repair-deficient tumors. On the study more broadly: Patients had 11 to 13 mismatch repair-deficient cancer types and were previously treated and progressing.

Study-wide results and limits: Rapid post-treatment expansion, then contraction, generally preceding radiologic response, marked tumor-resident clones.

V lost 1 base, J lost 6 bases, and 5 bases stayed unmatched. Per the germline V gene, CDR1 is LNHNV and CDR2 is YYDKDF (reference sequence). The CDR3 is 15 amino acids. The protocol was immunoSEQ multiplex PCR, while the TCRdb copy is restricted to in-frame clones and leaves out a portion. The sample includes tens of thousands of clones, more than 65% of them seen just once. This clone was detected once. Its matching antigen is unknown. Every patient had mismatch repair deficiency by PCR or immunohistochemistry. TCR sequencing covered a few patients who responded to pembrolizumab. This chain connects TRBV15 to TRBJ2-3; 9 bases match TRBD2. Sequencing was performed on peripheral blood, taken 12 weeks after starting pembrolizumab. The source of this sequence is an adult with mismatch repair-deficient cancer. The CDR3 coding sequence is TGTGCCACCAGCAGAGCCGCGGGAGGGTCTGATACGCAGTATTTT. Translated: CATSRAAGGSDTQYF. The full variable domain, its missing parts supplied by reference TRBV15 and TRBJ2-3, is DAMVIQNPRYQVTQFGKPVTLSCSQTLNHNVMYWYQQKSSQAPKLLFHYYDKDFNNEADTPDNFQSRRPNTSFCFLDIRSPGLGDTAMYLCATSRAAGGSDTQYFGPGTRLTVL.